This TCR beta chain stems from a study of blood T cell repertoires in COVID-19 (TCRdb year 2020). Looking at the study overall: Samples covering the acute and convalescent phases of COVID-19 were provided by collaborators in the United States, Italy and Spain. The prospective study material was composed of cDNA or gDNA derived from T cells, B-cell-depleted T cells, or PBMCs. Deeply sampled blood TCRbeta repertoires from subjects exposed to, actively infected with, or recovered from COVID-19 were included in the dataset. The repertoires were released in a freely available public database intended as a resource for research on the immune response to SARS-CoV-2. The samples were drawn from the first 160 participants of the ongoing ImmuneRACE study and from some 1,300 subjects provided by 6 global collaborators. Nearly every sample came with metadata listing a de-identified subject ID, COVID-19 status, age in years and sex. Where available, HLA class I and class II types were taken from metadata supplied by the sample provider and were not determined by assay-based typing.

About this clone itself: The antigen it recognizes is unknown. One end of the junction varies from germline; a read error may be responsible.

Whole blood was collected in K2EDTA tubes by collaborating institutions according to the institutions' own protocols. For TCRbeta analysis, collaborators shipped samples as frozen whole blood, isolated PBMCs, or DNA extracted from either of those sample types. TCRbeta CDR3 regions were amplified from genomic DNA using the immunoSEQ Assay, a bias-controlled multiplex PCR. Per the source publication's procedure: Nucleated cell counts per sample were estimated from amplification of reference gene primers within the assay. To quantify the absolute abundance of each unique TCRbeta CDR3 rearrangement, sequence reads were collapsed and filtered. For each sample, productive Simpson clonality was calculated as the square root of Simpson's diversity index over productive rearrangements. This immuneACCESS table, as held by TCRdb, lists in-frame sequences with V and J called but not all clones. Of the missing ones, under half trace to an unresolved V gene in checked studies; the others have no known cause. The V and J calls and clone size were taken over from that table, and D and trimming were inferred from the DNA. The sample table lists about 54,000 clones, roughly 80% of them with a count of one. The ten most abundant clones make up roughly 5.9% of the sample.

Overall study results and their limits: The amount of clinical and demographic metadata varied by source and participant and was provided uncurated.

CDR1 and CDR2 were assigned from the germline V gene (reference sequence) as LNHDA and SQIVND. There are 13 amino acids in the CDR3, from cysteine to phenylalanine inclusive. The sequence is cut down to CDR3 DNA, 39 bases in frame from base 1. This TCR derives from a human donor in a cohort sampled during active or convalescent COVID-19. Sample: peripheral blood. The chain is made from TRBV19 and TRBJ2-7, with TRBD2 identical over 7 junction bases. This receptor carries the CDR3 CASQEGRESQLAF. The nucleotide sequence is TGTGCCAGCCAAGAGGGGCGGGAGTCCCAACTTGCCTTC.